A single sample gave rise to the 3 T cell receptor beta chains below, sequenced in a study of identical twins. TCRdb re-derived calls from the 5' RACE reads in MiXCR, one entry per CDR3 protein. The sample lists hundreds of thousands of distinct CDR3 sequences; roughly 6% were seen once. Input material: naive T cells sorted from blood. Source of these receptors: a man younger than 35 in good health.

The genes are TRBV7-2 and TRBJ1-6; D is perhaps TRBD1 (6 bases). Germline V gives CDR1 SGHTA, CDR2 FQGNSA. The CDR3 spans 15 residues. Trimming took 1 base from V and 6 from J, leaving 10 bases between them. DNA for the CDR3: TGTGCCAGCAGCTTAGATCGGGGGGCTAATTCACCCCTCCACTTT. Its translation: CASSLDRGANSPLHF.

This clonotype was observed a few times. This chain links TRBV29-1 with TRBJ2-7, with TRBD1 identical over 9 bases. V lost 4 bases, J lost 6 bases, and 4 bases stayed unmatched. From germline, CDR1 is SQVTM and CDR2 ANQGSEA. The CDR3 contains 12 residues. The CDR3 coding sequence is TGCAGCGTTGGCAGGGGACAGGGCGAGCAGTACTTC. Its translation: CSVGRGQGEQYF.

There are many counts of this clonotype. V usage is TRBV4-3 and J usage is TRBJ2-3; 7 nucleotides line up with TRBD2. Germline loops: CDR1 LGHNA, CDR2 YSLEER. This CDR3 comprises 15 residues. V was pared by 0 bases and J by 5 bases, with 5 bases of the junction left unmatched. The DNA for the CDR3 is TGCGCCAGCAGCCAAGACCCTAGCGGCGTAGATACGCAGTATTTT. Translating it yields CASSQDPSGVDTQYF.